These 2 T cell receptor beta chains were all obtained from the same sample, sequenced in a study of cytomegalovirus exposure and HLA in healthy donors. PCR was performed using 60 Vbeta and 13 Jbeta primers. Data came from immunoSEQ multiplex PCR; TCRdb stores just in-frame clones and leaves some out. Its listing shows 200,000 to 250,000 clones. Material: PBMCs. The receptor source for this set is a woman in her twenties or thirties in good health and CMV-seropositive.

The V gene is TRBV6-5, the J gene TRBJ1-1, with unresolved D. This CDR3 has 13 residues. The germline V and J ends were trimmed by 6 bases and 0 bases, with 8 bases remaining between them. Looked up from germline, CDR1 is MNHEY and CDR2 is SVGAGI. The CDR3 region has the DNA TGTGCCAGCAGGCTCTATATGAACACTGAAGCTTTCTTT. Its protein is CASRLYMNTEAFF.

V is TRBV5-1 and J is TRBJ2-2, with 8 bases matching TRBD1. Germline assignment: CDR1 SGHRS and CDR2 YFSETQ. The J segment lost 1 base and the V segment lost 4 bases, leaving 6 bases of the junction unmatched. This CDR3 comprises 16 residues. CDR3 protein: CASSEPGTGNTGELFF. The CDR3 nucleotides are TGCGCCAGCAGCGAGCCCGGGACAGGGAACACCGGGGAGCTGTTTTTT.